The entry below gives a single TCR beta chain sequence along with its context. The data are from a study of T cells in Graves' hyperthyroidism and ophthalmopathy. V was pared by 4 bases and J by 4 bases, with 8 bases of the junction left unmatched. Germline CDR1 reads SGHRS; CDR2 reads YFSETQ. CDR3 length equals 16 residues. RNA transcripts were the template for amplifying TCR beta CDR3 regions. During a first-round RT-PCR of the TCR CDR3, the HTBI primer set was used. TCRdb itself ran the multiplex PCR reads through MiXCR, one entry per CDR3 protein. The sample lists about 270,000 distinct CDR3 sequences; over 20% were seen once.

This TCR came from a man aged 25 to 40 with Graves' ophthalmopathy. What was sequenced was blood. The chain employs TRBV5-1 and TRBJ2-3, with 11 bases fitting TRBD2. CDR3 sequence reads: CASSPIAGGLSDTQYF. The CDR3 DNA reads as TGCGCCAGCAGCCCCATAGCGGGAGGGCTATCAGATACGCAGTATTTT.